This TCR beta chain was recovered during a study of blood T cell repertoires in COVID-19. With 0 bases removed from V and 2 bases from J, the gap between germline ends came to 4 bases. The CDR3 is 13 amino acids. CDR1 is SGHTA, CDR2 FQGNSA, per germline. Profiled with immunoSEQ multiplex PCR; TCRdb holds only in-frame clones, not every one. The sample has 200,000 to 250,000 clones, 88% seen once. The clonotype originates from a woman aged 50 to 60 with acute COVID-19. V usage is TRBV7-2 and J usage is TRBJ1-2; D remains ambiguous. The sequencing input was PBMCs or T cells enriched from blood (not recorded which). The CDR3 reads CASSLAQNYGYTF. Written as DNA, the CDR3 is TGTGCCAGCAGCTTAGCACAGAACTATGGCTACACCTTC.